The 7 T cell receptor beta chains listed next were all sequenced from one sample in a study of shared clonotypes between healthy human individuals. Assay: immunoSEQ multiplex PCR; the TCRdb copy retains only in-frame clones and omits some. The table shows approximately 2.4 million clones, with around 95% occurring only once. The sample taken for sequencing was naive CD4+ T cells sorted from blood. Sample subset: CD45RA+ positively selected. These receptors came from a man between 18 and 29 years old in good health.

The chain uses TRBV28 and TRBJ2-7, with 8 bases aligning to TRBD2. The CDR3 contains 12 residues. V shed 11 bases, J shed 3 bases, and the junction held 6 bases outside the gene matches. Germline V lookup: CDR1 MDHEN, CDR2 SYDVKM. Here the CDR3 reads CAASAGGYEQYF. Here the CDR3 DNA reads TGTGCCGCCTCCGCGGGGGGCTACGAGCAGTACTTC.

Worth noting for this clone: The same CDR3 can be traced to other DNA sequences in this sample. The gene calls are TRBV2 and TRBJ2-2; 7 bases line up with TRBD1. This CDR3 is 16 amino acids long. CDR1 and CDR2 (germline): SNHLY, FYNNEI. With V trimmed by 1 base and J by 0 bases, 2 bases remained unmatched. CDR3 bases: TGTGCCAGCAGTGAAGGGACAGGCCCGAACACCGGGGAGCTGTTTTTT. This sequence encodes CASSEGTGPNTGELFF. Looking up the rest from reference TRBV2 and TRBJ2-2 gives the full variable domain: EPEVTQTPSHQVTQMGQEVILRCVPISNHLYFYWYRQILGQKVEFLVSFYNNEISEKSEIFDDQFSVERPDGSNFTLKIRSTKLEDSAMYFCASSEGTGPNTGELFFGEGSRLTVL.

The chain carries TRBV5-1 and TRBJ2-7, with 9 bases aligning to TRBD1. This CDR3 is 14 amino acids long. Per the germline V gene, CDR1 is SGHRS and CDR2 is YFSETQ. The junction had 8 bases not matched to a gene; V was cut back by 4 bases and J by 6 bases. DNA for the CDR3: TGCGCCAGCAGCGATGGACAGGGGAAGGGCGAGCAGTACTTC. Protein sequence: CASSDGQGKGEQYF.

The rearrangement links TRBV7-2 to TRBJ2-5, with unresolved D. Germline V CDR1 and CDR2: SGHTA, FQGNSA. Trimming cost V 5 bases and J 2 bases, with 12 bases left between them. This CDR3 is built from 14 residues. The CDR3 is CASSRRSFQETQYF. CDR3 nucleotides: TGTGCCAGCAGCCGACGGTCATTTCAAGAGACCCAGTACTTC. The variable domain in full, completed from reference TRBV7-2 and TRBJ2-5, reads GAGVSQSPSNKVTEKGKDVELRCDPISGHTALYWYRQSLGQGLEFLIYFQGNSAPDKSGLPSDRFSAERTGGSVSTLTIQRTQQEDSAVYLCASSRRSFQETQYFGPGTRLLVL.

The chain recombines TRBV18 with TRBJ2-1, with 7 bases identical to TRBD1. The CDR3 length is 14 residues. V shed 3 bases and J 5 bases; nucleotides not matched to a gene: 4. The V gene's germline CDR1 is KGHSH and CDR2 LQKENI. CDR3: CASSPLTGNNEQFF. The DNA of the CDR3 is TGTGCCAGCTCACCCTTGACAGGGAACAATGAGCAGTTCTTC.

This sequence joins TRBV9 and TRBJ2-7; TRBD2 matches at 13 bases. The CDR3 covers 16 residues. Germline V gives CDR1 SGDLS, CDR2 YYNGEE. The ends lost 2 bases at V and 0 bases at J; junction bases unmatched: 2. The CDR3 DNA reads TGTGCCAGCAGCGTCGGACTAGCGGGGGACTCCTACGAGCAGTACTTC. It specifies CASSVGLAGDSYEQYF.

The chain joins TRBV5-8 to TRBJ2-7, with 13 bases lining up with TRBD2. The CDR3 sequence is 18 residues long. CDR1 and CDR2 from the germline V gene are SGHTS and YDEGEE. Germline trimming cut 3 bases from V and 0 bases from J; bases unmatched to any gene: 9. The CDR3 here is CASSYTGTSGVFSYEQYF. Written as DNA, the CDR3 is TGTGCCAGCAGCTACACCGGGACTAGCGGGGTTTTCTCCTACGAGCAGTACTTC.